Below are 29 T cell receptor beta chains sequenced from a single sample in a study of blood T cell repertoires in COVID-19. Only in-frame clones appear in the TCRdb table, and some are missing; sequencing was by immunoSEQ multiplex PCR. The sample lists under 85,000 clones, around 80% seen once, with 20% to 25% in the top ten. The sequenced sample was peripheral blood. The receptors come from a human donor in a cohort sampled during active COVID-19.

J is TRBJ1-5 and V is TRBV7-2; TRBD1 agrees at 8 bases. Germline trimming cut 4 bases from V and 6 bases from J; bases unmatched to any gene: 5. There are 14 residues in the CDR3. Germline V lookup: CDR1 SGHTA, CDR2 FQGNSA. The CDR3 DNA sequence: TGTGCCAGCAGCTCCGGACAGGGTTTTCAGCCCCAGCATTTT. It specifies CASSSGQGFQPQHF. Variable domain in full (rest from reference TRBV7-2 and TRBJ1-5): GAGVSQSPSNKVTEKGKDVELRCDPISGHTALYWYRQSLGQGLEFLIYFQGNSAPDKSGLPSDRFSAERTGGSVSTLTIQRTQQEDSAVYLCASSSGQGFQPQHFGDGTRLSIL.

The V gene is TRBV7-9, the J gene TRBJ2-3; D may be TRBD2 (5 bases). This CDR3 contains 15 residues. The germline V and J ends were trimmed by 6 bases and 3 bases, with 16 bases remaining between them. Germline CDR1 and CDR2: SEHNR and FQNEAQ (reference sequence). The CDR3, as DNA: TGTGCCAGCAGTCACCCCGCGTGGAGGACAGATACGCAGTATTTT. It codes for CASSHPAWRTDTQYF.

The genes are TRBV24-1 and TRBJ2-2; TRBD1 aligns across 12 bases. V shed 4 bases, J shed 6 bases, and the junction held 5 bases outside the gene matches. The germline V gene has CDR1 KGHDR and CDR2 SFDVKD. The CDR3 has 16 amino acids. The CDR3 nucleotides are TGTGCCACCAGTGACCCGGGACAGGGGGCATCCGGGGAGCTGTTTTTT. It encodes CATSDPGQGASGELFF.

The rearrangement joins TRBV6-6 to TRBJ2-5, with a possible D match to TRBD2 (7 bases). The CDR3 contains 14 residues. Trimming removed 0 bases from V and 5 bases from J, with 10 bases in between. CDR1 is MNHNY, CDR2 SVGAGI, per germline (reference sequence). The CDR3 region is CASSYSWGGETQYF. CDR3 sequence (DNA): TGTGCCAGCAGTTACTCGTGGGGGGGCGAGACCCAGTACTTC.

This clone was seen more than once but under ten times. The V and J genes are TRBV4-1 and TRBJ1-4, with 7 bases matching TRBD1. V shed 5 bases, J shed 4 bases, and the junction held 7 bases outside the gene matches. The CDR3 totals 15 residues. CDR1 MGHRA and CDR2 YSYEKL come from the germline V gene. This CDR3 is CASSKGAQFNEKLFF. The CDR3 DNA reads as TGCGCCAGCAGCAAGGGGGCACAGTTTAATGAAAAACTGTTTTTT.

This clone came up a few times. The chain carries TRBV6-6 and TRBJ2-2; D remains unclear. The V end was cut by 6 bases, the J end by 5 bases, with 10 bases between. The germline V gene encodes CDR1 MNHNY and CDR2 SVGAGI (reference sequence). The CDR3 loop spans 13 amino acids. The CDR3 DNA follows: TGTGCCAGCAGAAATCGGTCGACCGGGGAGCTGTTTTTT. It encodes CASRNRSTGELFF.

The chain joins TRBV5-1 to TRBJ2-7; TRBD1 matches at 8 bases. This CDR3 has 13 amino acids. The J segment lost 3 bases and the V segment lost 5 bases, leaving 4 bases of the junction unmatched. CDR1 is SGHRS and CDR2 is YFSETQ in the germline V gene. This chain's CDR3 is CASSSDRGYEQYF. CDR3 DNA: TGCGCCAGCAGTTCTGACAGGGGCTACGAGCAGTACTTC. Combining the CDR3 with reference TRBV5-1 and TRBJ2-7 gives the whole variable domain KAGVTQTPRYLIKTRGQQVTLSCSPISGHRSVSWYQQTPGQGLQFLFEYFSETQRNKGNFPGRFSGRQFSNSRSEMNVSTLELGDSALYLCASSSDRGYEQYFGPGTRLTVT.

The chain uses TRBV7-2 and TRBJ2-2; TRBD2 matches 9 bases. Germline trimming cut 6 bases from V and 9 bases from J; bases unmatched to any gene: 8. CDR3 size: 14 residues. Germline assignment: CDR1 SGHTA and CDR2 FQGNSA. Here the CDR3 reads CASRQRGGGRELFF. DNA of the CDR3: TGTGCCAGCAGGCAGCGCGGGGGGGGTCGGGAGCTGTTTTTT.

The rearrangement joins TRBV10-2 to TRBJ2-5; 14 bases are shared with TRBD2. Per the germline V gene, CDR1 is WSHSY and CDR2 is SAAADI. After removal of 7 bases from V and 3 bases from J, the junction contained 19 bases not matched to a gene. There are 20 residues in the CDR3. The CDR3: CASTLVSGGGTSGGEETQYF. In DNA form, the CDR3 reads TGCGCCAGCACCCTAGTGAGCGGGGGCGGGACTAGCGGGGGCGAAGAGACCCAGTACTTC.

This rearrangement joins TRBV10-2 to TRBJ2-5, with 10 positions matching TRBD2. V dropped 7 bases and J dropped 7; count of bases not matched to a gene: 3. CDR1 is WSHSY and CDR2 is SAAADI in the germline V gene. The CDR3 totals 12 residues. The CDR3 bases are TGCGCCAGCACTAGCGGGGGATTGACCCAGTACTTC. Amino acid sequence: CASTSGGLTQYF.

The chain couples TRBV4-1 to TRBJ2-5; D gene uncertain. V was shortened by 4 bases and J by 2 bases, with 14 bases between the two germline ends. The CDR3 consists of 15 residues. Germline values: CDR1 MGHRA, CDR2 YSYEKL. The CDR3 bases are TGCGCCAGCAGCCCCCGCCAACTCCTGCAAGAGACCCAGTACTTC. Its translation: CASSPRQLLQETQYF.

J is TRBJ2-5 and V is TRBV4-2, with TRBD1 matching over 12 bases. Germline CDR1 and CDR2: LGHNA and YNFKEQ. V trimming: 0 bases; J trimming: 4 bases; junction bases outside the gene matches: 3. The CDR3 contains 16 residues. The CDR3: CASSQDGTGGLETQYF. The DNA of the CDR3 is TGTGCCAGCAGCCAAGATGGGACAGGGGGCTTAGAGACCCAGTACTTC.

This clone was seen once. The CDR3 region has the DNA TGTGCCAGCAGTCAACAGGGGACCACCGGGGAGCTGTTTTTT. Amino acid sequence: CASSQQGTTGELFF. This chain connects TRBV6-4 to TRBJ2-2, with 7 positions matching TRBD1. In germline, CDR1 is MRHNA, CDR2 SNTAGT. CDR3 length: 14 amino acids. J lost 4 bases, V lost 5 bases, and 4 bases had no gene match.

The rearrangement joins TRBV3-1 (or the pseudogene TRBV3-2) to TRBJ2-1; 9 bases agree with TRBD1. The CDR3 extends over 14 amino acids. CDR1 LGHDT and CDR2 YNNKEL come from the germline V gene (reference sequence). J was trimmed by 3 bases and V by 6 bases; bases with no gene match: 3. CDR3 sequence reads: CASSRTGDYNEQFF. CDR3 DNA: TGTGCCAGCAGTCGGACAGGGGACTACAATGAGCAGTTCTTC.

The gene calls are TRBV29-1 and TRBJ1-1; 9 positions match TRBD1. CDR1 is SQVTM, CDR2 ANQGSEA, per germline. The CDR3 spans 14 residues. After removal of 7 bases from V and 4 bases from J, the junction contained 10 bases not matched to a gene. CDR3 amino acids: CSAVTGGMGTEAFF. The CDR3 coding sequence is TGCAGCGCCGTGACAGGGGGAATGGGCACTGAAGCTTTCTTT.

In DNA form, the CDR3 reads TGTGCCAGCAGTTCACGGACAGGGGATGTCTACAATGAGCAGTTCTTC. This sequence encodes CASSSRTGDVYNEQFF. The genes are TRBV28 and TRBJ2-1, with 9 bases that match TRBD1. V gave up 4 bases and J gave up 3 bases; unmatched junction bases: 7. Germline V gives CDR1 MDHEN, CDR2 SYDVKM. The CDR3 is made up of 16 amino acids.

The chain employs TRBV11-2 and TRBJ2-5, with a tentative D call TRBD2 (5 bases). Germline V gene data show CDR1 as SGHAT and CDR2 as FQNNGV. The V end lost 7 bases, the J end lost 4 bases, and 16 bases lay between the germline ends. The CDR3 extends over 14 amino acids. The CDR3 region is CASTPSRGIETQYF. CDR3 in DNA: TGTGCCAGCACCCCATCCCGGGGTATAGAGACCCAGTACTTC.

The V call is TRBV7-9, the J call TRBJ1-4; TRBD1 matches 7 bases. CDR1 SEHNR and CDR2 FQNEAQ come from the germline V gene (reference sequence). Losses at the gene ends were 5 bases for V and 8 bases for J; bases not matched to a gene: 8. This CDR3 has 14 amino acids. The CDR3 sequence is CASSQQGLEEKLFF. CDR3 nucleotide sequence: TGTGCCAGCAGCCAACAGGGGTTGGAGGAAAAACTGTTTTTT.

This clone was seen a handful of times. The V call is TRBV24-1, the J call TRBJ2-3; 10 bases match TRBD1. The V gene end was trimmed by 0 bases and the J gene end by 7 bases; junction bases not matched to a gene: 6. CDR1 is KGHDR, CDR2 SFDVKD, per germline. The CDR3 sequence is 16 residues long. CDR3 in amino acids: CATSDLQDRGLYTQYF. The CDR3 nucleotides are TGTGCCACCAGTGATTTGCAGGACAGGGGGTTATATACGCAGTATTTT.

The V gene is TRBV2, the J gene TRBJ2-5; 7 bases agree with TRBD1. Germline V gives CDR1 SNHLY, CDR2 FYNNEI. J gave up 1 base and V 4 bases, and 6 bases lay outside the gene matches. The CDR3 is 15 residues long. CDR3 sequence (DNA): TGTGCCAGCAGTGCCCCGACAGGGTCCCAAGAGACCCAGTACTTC. Translating it yields CASSAPTGSQETQYF.

The V gene is TRBV19, the J gene TRBJ1-3; 11 bases are a match to TRBD1. The CDR3 spans 14 residues. Germline CDR1 is LNHDA and CDR2 is SQIVND (reference sequence). Trimming removed 8 bases from V and 2 bases from J; junction bases left unmatched: 2. DNA of the CDR3: TGTGCCAGTGGGGACAGGGGGACTGGAAACACCATATATTTT. Encoded protein: CASGDRGTGNTIYF.

The rearrangement joins TRBV11-2 to TRBJ1-3, with D perhaps matching TRBD1 (6 bases). Germline assignment: CDR1 SGHAT and CDR2 FQNNGV. V lost 0 bases and J 9 bases, leaving 15 bases between the germline ends. This CDR3 is 15 amino acids long. The CDR3 is CASSLDGTGQSTIYF. The CDR3 DNA reads TGTGCCAGCAGCTTAGATGGGACCGGACAGAGCACCATATATTTT.

The V and J genes are TRBV19 and TRBJ2-7, with TRBD1 matching 7 bases. V shed 9 bases and J 4 bases; nucleotides not matched to a gene: 9. There are 13 residues in the CDR3. The V gene's germline CDR1 is LNHDA and CDR2 SQIVND (reference sequence). CDR3 nucleotide sequence: TGTGCCAGCACAAACAGGGGTTCATACGAGCAGTACTTC. It specifies CASTNRGSYEQYF.

The rearrangement links TRBV15 to TRBJ2-3; D is perhaps TRBD2 (7 bases). The V end lost 0 bases, the J end lost 4 bases, and 11 bases lay between the germline ends. Germline V gene sequence: CDR1 LNHNV, CDR2 YYDKDF (reference sequence). This CDR3 contains 15 residues. CDR3 DNA: TGTGCCACCAGCAGAGATCGGGGGGCGGCAGATACGCAGTATTTT. Amino acid sequence: CATSRDRGAADTQYF.

V gene TRBV5-6 combines with J gene TRBJ2-3; 8 positions agree with TRBD2. V lost 3 bases, J lost 2 bases, and 11 bases stayed unmatched. The CDR3 runs 17 residues. Germline V lookup: CDR1 SGHDT, CDR2 YYEEEE. The DNA for the CDR3 is TGTGCCAGCAGCTGGCCCGGAGCGGGGGTGGACACAGATACGCAGTATTTT. This encodes CASSWPGAGVDTDTQYF. Supplemented by reference TRBV5-6 and TRBJ2-3, the full variable domain reads DAGVTQSPTHLIKTRGQQVTLRCSPKSGHDTVSWYQQALGQGPQFIFQYYEEEERQRGNFPDRFSGHQFPNYSSELNVNALLLGDSALYLCASSWPGAGVDTDTQYFGPGTRLTVL.

The chain links TRBV30 to TRBJ2-1; 7 nucleotides align to TRBD2. Germline V gene data show CDR1 as GTSNPN and CDR2 as SVGIG (reference sequence). V was clipped by 0 bases and J by 0 bases; unmatched bases: 8. The CDR3 is 17 amino acids. The CDR3 here is CAWSVLGGGISYNEQFF. CDR3 nucleotides: TGTGCCTGGAGTGTCCTTGGGGGGGGGATCTCCTACAATGAGCAGTTCTTC.

The chain employs TRBV28 and TRBJ2-5; possibly TRBD2 for D (5 bases). Germline values: CDR1 MDHEN, CDR2 SYDVKM. Trimming removed 6 bases from V and 6 bases from J, with 11 bases in between. The CDR3 is 12 amino acids. Here the CDR3 reads CASSWERKTQYF. The CDR3 coding sequence is TGTGCCAGCAGCTGGGAGAGGAAGACCCAGTACTTC.

CDR3 nucleotide sequence: TGTGCCATCAGTGAGGACGGCGGGGTCAGGAGCAATGAGCAGTTCTTC. Translating gives CAISEDGGVRSNEQFF. The rearrangement links TRBV10-3 to TRBJ2-1; TRBD2 might be the D (6 bases). CDR3 size: 16 residues. CDR1 is ENHRY, CDR2 SYGVKD, per germline. V gave up 2 bases and J gave up 6 bases, with 17 bases separating them.

The sample holds one count of this clone. V and J are TRBV9 and TRBJ1-1; D is uncertain. Germline lookup yields CDR1 SGDLS and CDR2 YYNGEE. There are 15 residues in the CDR3. Trimming shortened V by 0 bases and J by 0 bases, and 9 bases separated the two germline ends. In nucleotides, the CDR3 is TGTGCCAGCAGCGTAGAAGACATCTTGAACACTGAAGCTTTCTTT. Residues: CASSVEDILNTEAFF.